The 14 T cell receptor beta chains in this list originate from one sample, sequenced in a study of blood T cell repertoires in COVID-19. Generated by immunoSEQ multiplex PCR, the TCRdb table keeps only in-frame clones and is missing some. Found here are around 140,000 clones, 86% of them singletons; the top ten hold over 8%. Sequencing was done on a sample of peripheral blood. The receptors derive from a woman aged 55-70 years with acute or convalescent COVID-19.

The table lists this clone with a count of one. This chain links TRBV5-1 with TRBJ1-3; unclear D gene. From germline, CDR1 is SGHRS and CDR2 YFSETQ. The CDR3 length is 14 residues. V was trimmed by 2 bases and J by 3 bases, leaving 9 bases between them. The CDR3 DNA sequence: TGCGCCAGCAGCTTCGACGGAGATGGAAACACCATATATTTT. This codes for CASSFDGDGNTIYF. The full variable domain, with the rest looked up from reference TRBV5-1 and TRBJ1-3, is KAGVTQTPRYLIKTRGQQVTLSCSPISGHRSVSWYQQTPGQGLQFLFEYFSETQRNKGNFPGRFSGRQFSNSRSEMNVSTLELGDSALYLCASSFDGDGNTIYFGEGSWLTVV.

The chain joins TRBV28 to TRBJ1-4; tentative D call: TRBD1 (5 bases). Between the trimmed V and J ends, which lost 3 bases and 7 bases, there was a span of 12 bases. CDR3 length: 14 residues. The germline V gene has CDR1 MDHEN and CDR2 SYDVKM. The CDR3 region has the DNA TGTGCCAGCAGTTTGGGGCGCGTAGGTGAAAAACTGTTTTTT. It is translated as CASSLGRVGEKLFF.

The rearrangement uses TRBV12-3 or TRBV12-4 and TRBJ1-1; 7 bases line up with TRBD1. V trimming: 3 bases; J trimming: 7 bases; junction bases outside the gene matches: 5. This CDR3 is built from 13 residues. The CDR3 DNA is TGTGCCAGCAGTTTGTCAGCAGGGGGTGAAGCTTTCTTT. This sequence encodes CASSLSAGGEAFF.

V and J are TRBV5-6 and TRBJ2-6; D possibly corresponds to TRBD2 (5 bases). CDR1 and CDR2 from the germline V gene are SGHDT and YYEEEE. The germline V and J ends were trimmed by 2 bases and 3 bases, with 9 bases remaining between them. The CDR3 is made up of 15 amino acids. The DNA for the CDR3 is TGTGCCAGCAGCTTTAGGACTGTTGGGGCCAACGTCCTGACTTTC. Translating gives CASSFRTVGANVLTF.

This clone came up a few times. The chain has TRBV19 and TRBJ1-2; 7 bases match TRBD1. The V and J ends lost 4 bases and 8 bases, in that order; junction bases with no gene match: 10. The CDR3 is made up of 14 amino acids. Germline assignment: CDR1 LNHDA and CDR2 SQIVND (reference sequence). The CDR3 spells CASSNPGTVRGYTF. Here the CDR3 DNA reads TGTGCCAGTAGTAACCCCGGGACAGTGAGGGGCTACACCTTC.

The V call is TRBV5-4, the J call TRBJ2-5; D may be TRBD2 (5 bases). CDR1 and CDR2 from the germline V gene are SGHNT and YYREEE (reference sequence). The CDR3 spans 15 residues. Trimming left V 0 bases short and J 1 base short, with 10 bases between. CDR3 DNA: TGTGCCAGCAGCTTGGGAGGGAAGGTCCAAGAGACCCAGTACTTC. This sequence encodes CASSLGGKVQETQYF.

This clone was picked up one time. This sequence joins TRBV18 and TRBJ2-7, with a possible D match to TRBD1 (5 bases). The CDR3 spans 13 residues. Trimming removed 3 bases at V and 4 bases at J, with 10 bases between. Germline CDR1 is KGHSH and CDR2 is LQKENI. The CDR3 protein is CASSPDILYEQYF. CDR3 bases: TGTGCCAGCTCACCGGACATTTTATACGAGCAGTACTTC.

V is TRBV28 and J is TRBJ2-5, with 8 bases identical to TRBD1. The CDR3 contains 13 residues. Germline CDR1 is MDHEN and CDR2 is SYDVKM. V dropped 8 bases and J dropped 5; count of bases not matched to a gene: 7. This CDR3 is CASLHRGNETQYF. The CDR3 DNA sequence: TGTGCCAGCCTTCACAGGGGGAATGAGACCCAGTACTTC. The full variable domain, in which reference TRBV28 and TRBJ2-5 provide the parts outside the CDR3, is DVKVTQSSRYLVKRTGEKVFLECVQDMDHENMFWYRQDPGLGLRLIYFSYDVKMKEKGDIPEGYSVSREKKERFSLILESASTNQTSMYLCASLHRGNETQYFGPGTRLLVL.

The chain links TRBV6-6 to TRBJ2-3; TRBD2 is a possible D gene (5 bases). Trimming pared 2 bases from V and 0 bases from J, leaving 9 bases between. The CDR3 totals 15 residues. The germline gives CDR1 MNHNY, CDR2 SVGAGI (reference sequence). The CDR3 DNA is TGTGCCAGCAGTTACAGGCGGGCTAGCACAGATACGCAGTATTTT. It is translated as CASSYRRASTDTQYF.

The gene calls are TRBV18 and TRBJ1-1; the D gene is possibly TRBD1 (5 bases). This CDR3 region has 13 residues. Trimming stripped 3 bases from V and 3 bases from J, with 8 bases between. Germline-derived CDR1 and CDR2 are KGHSH and LQKENI. This CDR3 is CASSPRADTEAFF. The CDR3 nucleotides read TGTGCCAGCTCACCCAGGGCGGACACTGAAGCTTTCTTT.

The V call is TRBV2, the J call TRBJ1-1; TRBD1 matches 7 bases. This CDR3 is 13 amino acids long. Trimming at V came to 7 bases and at J to 3 bases, leaving 5 bases not matched to a gene. Germline V CDR1 and CDR2: SNHLY, FYNNEI. CDR3 in amino acids: CASTVGGYTEAFF. The CDR3 DNA reads TGTGCCAGCACTGTAGGGGGCTACACTGAAGCTTTCTTT.

This chain links TRBV4-3 with TRBJ1-1; TRBD1 aligns across 11 bases. CDR1 LGHNA and CDR2 YSLEER come from the germline V gene. This CDR3 has 16 residues. The V gene end was trimmed by 4 bases and the J gene end by 4 bases; junction bases not matched to a gene: 8. CDR3: CASSLKSGTGGTEAFF. The CDR3 DNA reads as TGCGCCAGCAGCCTTAAAAGCGGGACAGGGGGCACTGAAGCTTTCTTT.

This clone was recorded once. This chain joins TRBV4-1 and TRBJ1-4; D possibly corresponds to TRBD1 (6 bases). Germline V lookup: CDR1 MGHRA, CDR2 YSYEKL. V lost 0 bases, J lost 5 bases, and 16 bases lay in between. This CDR3 has 17 residues. CDR3 nucleotide sequence: TGCGCCAGCAGCCAAGATTTGGCGGGGGCGTTCAATGAAAAACTGTTTTTT. Translation: CASSQDLAGAFNEKLFF.

This sequence joins TRBV30 and TRBJ1-1, with D perhaps matching TRBD1 (5 bases). Germline values: CDR1 GTSNPN, CDR2 SVGIG (reference sequence). The length of the CDR3 is 14 residues. V lost 4 bases and J 7 bases, leaving 19 bases between the germline ends. Here the CDR3 reads CAWISRQGGFEAFF. DNA of the CDR3: TGTGCCTGGATCTCGCGGCAGGGAGGCTTTGAAGCTTTCTTT. The full variable domain, completed using reference TRBV30 and TRBJ1-1, is SQTIHQWPATLVQPVGSPLSLECTVEGTSNPNLYWYRQAAGRGLQLLFYSVGIGQISSEVPQNLSASRPQDRQFILSSKKLLLSDSGFYLCAWISRQGGFEAFFGQGTRLTVV.